The 24 T cell receptor beta chains below were found in one sample sequenced in a study of blood T cell repertoires in COVID-19. Libraries were prepared by immunoSEQ multiplex PCR; TCRdb keeps only in-frame clonotypes and omits some of them. Of approximately 15,000 clones in the sample, roughly 80% were seen once. Sample: peripheral blood. The receptors shown here come from a woman aged 60-70 years with acute or convalescent COVID-19.

In its sample, this clone is medium-sized. The genes are TRBV6-2 or TRBV6-3 and TRBJ2-4, with D possibly matching TRBD1 (6 bases). The germline V gene has CDR1 MNHEY and CDR2 SVGEGT. The CDR3 is 14 residues long. Trimming took 4 bases from V and 6 from J, leaving 13 bases between them. CDR3 residues: CASSSNRELNIQYF. The CDR3 DNA sequence: TGTGCCAGCAGTTCAAACAGGGAGTTAAACATTCAGTACTTC.

V is TRBV28 and J is TRBJ1-3; a possible D gene is TRBD1 (5 bases). The CDR3 extends over 14 amino acids. Germline assignment: CDR1 MDHEN and CDR2 SYDVKM. Between the trimmed V and J ends, which lost 7 bases and 3 bases, there was a span of 13 bases. CDR3 DNA sequence: TGTGCCAGCAAAGGCGGGGGTGGTGGAAACACCATATATTTT. It translates to CASKGGGGGNTIYF. Combining the CDR3 with reference TRBV28 and TRBJ1-3 gives the whole variable domain DVKVTQSSRYLVKRTGEKVFLECVQDMDHENMFWYRQDPGLGLRLIYFSYDVKMKEKGDIPEGYSVSREKKERFSLILESASTNQTSMYLCASKGGGGGNTIYFGEGSWLTVV.

The J gene is TRBJ2-4, the V gene TRBV2, with D tentatively TRBD1 (6 bases). This CDR3 is 14 amino acids long. The germline CDR1 and CDR2 sequences are SNHLY and FYNNEI. Trimming stripped 6 bases from V and 14 bases from J, with 23 bases between. CDR3 region: CASSPSGQSEVEYF. DNA for the CDR3: TGTGCCAGCAGCCCCAGTGGACAGTCGGAGGTTGAGTACTTC.

This rearrangement joins TRBV9 to TRBJ1-1; 11 nucleotides align to TRBD1. The ends lost 0 bases at V and 7 bases at J; junction bases unmatched: 11. This CDR3 is built from 17 residues. Germline V lookup: CDR1 SGDLS, CDR2 YYNGEE. The CDR3 DNA sequence: TGTGCCAGCAGCGTAGCGGTAGGTGGACAGGGGGCGGATGAAGCTTTCTTT. Translation: CASSVAVGGQGADEAFF.

The J gene is TRBJ1-1, the V gene TRBV12-5, with D unresolved. The V end lost 0 bases, the J end lost 0 bases, and 11 bases lay between the germline ends. Per germline, CDR1 LGHNT and CDR2 FRNRAP. This CDR3 contains 16 residues. The CDR3 region is CASGLVPGGLNTEAFF. The CDR3 nucleotides are TGTGCTAGTGGTTTGGTACCCGGAGGGCTGAACACTGAAGCTTTCTTT.

This chain uses TRBV19 with TRBJ2-3; the match to TRBD1 covers 7 bases. The CDR3 contains 14 residues. V lost 7 bases, J lost 3 bases, and 7 bases stayed unmatched. Germline V gene data show CDR1 as LNHDA and CDR2 as SQIVND (reference sequence). CDR3 region: CASKDPGGTDTQYF. CDR3 coding DNA: TGTGCCAGTAAGGATCCAGGGGGAACAGATACGCAGTATTTT.

CDR3 residues: CASSIVDTEAFF. CDR3 DNA sequence: TGTGCCAGTAGTATAGTCGACACTGAAGCTTTCTTT. The chain combines TRBV19 with TRBJ1-1; no clear D gene. V gave up 1 base and J gave up 3 bases, with 3 bases separating them. Germline V lookup: CDR1 LNHDA, CDR2 SQIVND (reference sequence). The CDR3 sequence is 12 residues long.

Of note for this clone: The junction differs from germline at one of its ends, possibly a read error. V is TRBV5-1 and J is TRBJ1-1; 8 bases line up with TRBD1. The CDR3 length is 14 residues. Germline CDR1 is SGHRS and CDR2 is YFSETQ. The CDR3 coding sequence is TGCGCCAGCAGTTTGGACAGGACAGGGACTGAAGCTTTCTTT. It yields the protein CASSLDRTGTEAFF.

The chain combines TRBV9 with TRBJ2-4, with 7 bases aligning to TRBD2. Germline CDR1 is SGDLS and CDR2 is YYNGEE. V dropped 4 bases and J dropped 3; count of bases not matched to a gene: 13. The CDR3 has 17 amino acids. The CDR3 here is CASSRTDPTGGKNIQYF. The DNA of the CDR3 is TGTGCCAGCAGCCGAACCGACCCTACGGGGGGCAAAAACATTCAGTACTTC.

This clone was recorded once. An end of the junction does not agree with germline; a read error may underlie this. The V call is TRBV14, the J call TRBJ2-1; D is perhaps TRBD2 (5 bases). The CDR3 contains 16 residues. Germline assignment: CDR1 SGHDN and CDR2 FVKESK. The CDR3 DNA reads TGTGCCAGCAGCGAAGAGGAGGTCAGGATTTACAATGAGCAGTTCTTC. This gives the protein CASSEEEVRIYNEQFF.

In its sample, this clone was seen once. The chain is built from TRBV7-2 and TRBJ2-7, with 11 positions matching TRBD2. V gave up 0 bases and J gave up 4 bases; unmatched junction bases: 14. The CDR3 totals 19 residues. Germline assignment: CDR1 SGHTA and CDR2 FQGNSA. Written as DNA, the CDR3 is TGTGCCAGCAGCTTAGCCTCAGGGGGCGGGACTAGCGGAAGATACGAGCAGTACTTC. Translation: CASSLASGGGTSGRYEQYF.

V gene TRBV5-1 combines with J gene TRBJ2-1; 8 bases map to TRBD2. The junction had 9 bases not matched to a gene; V was cut back by 1 base and J by 0 bases. The CDR3 loop spans 18 amino acids. The germline gives CDR1 SGHRS, CDR2 YFSETQ. The CDR3 bases are TGCGCCAGCAGCTTGCCTCCGGGACTAGGGACCTCCTACAATGAGCAGTTCTTC. Translated: CASSLPPGLGTSYNEQFF.

This chain joins TRBV10-3 and TRBJ2-7; D is perhaps TRBD1 (6 bases). Germline V gene data show CDR1 as ENHRY and CDR2 as SYGVKD. Trimming removed 6 bases from V and 3 bases from J, with 6 bases in between. This CDR3 is 11 amino acids long. CDR3 nucleotide sequence: TGTGCCATCAGACAGGGCTACGAGCAGTACTTC. This codes for CAIRQGYEQYF.

Sample share makes this clone medium-sized. V usage is TRBV10-2 and J usage is TRBJ2-7, with 8 bases aligning to TRBD2. The CDR3 totals 15 residues. Unmatched junction bases numbered 15, after V lost 8 bases and J lost 6 bases. The germline gives CDR1 WSHSY, CDR2 SAAADI. The CDR3 protein is CASGPVPGTRGEQYF. CDR3 sequence (DNA): TGCGCCAGCGGGCCAGTCCCCGGGACTAGGGGCGAGCAGTACTTC.

The V call is TRBV19, the J call TRBJ1-2; TRBD1 matches at 7 bases. Germline CDR1 is LNHDA and CDR2 is SQIVND (reference sequence). V was clipped by 3 bases and J by 5 bases; unmatched bases: 6. The CDR3 is 14 amino acids. CDR3 sequence (DNA): TGTGCCAGTAGTATTCGACAGGGCTCGTATGGCTACACCTTC. This sequence encodes CASSIRQGSYGYTF.

The chain links TRBV29-1 to TRBJ2-1; a possible D gene is TRBD2 (5 bases). Between the trimmed V and J ends, which lost 2 bases and 9 bases, there was a span of 17 bases. The CDR3 runs 14 residues. Looked up from germline, CDR1 is SQVTM and CDR2 is ANQGSEA. The CDR3 loop is CSVETPGLRGEQFF. The CDR3 bases are TGCAGCGTTGAAACCCCGGGCCTTCGGGGTGAGCAGTTCTTC.

This clone was detected a few times. This chain uses TRBV28 with TRBJ2-7, with 13 bases aligning to TRBD2. The J segment lost 1 base and the V segment lost 3 bases, leaving 18 bases of the junction unmatched. The CDR3 has 21 amino acids. Germline lookup yields CDR1 MDHEN and CDR2 SYDVKM. Written as DNA, the CDR3 is TGTGCCAGCAGTTTGGGGGCCCAAATATATGGGACTAGCGGGAATTCCTACGAGCAGTACTTC. Protein sequence: CASSLGAQIYGTSGNSYEQYF.

V and J are TRBV5-1 and TRBJ1-2; no definite D call. The V gene's germline CDR1 is SGHRS and CDR2 YFSETQ. The CDR3 consists of 13 residues. With 4 bases removed from V and 4 bases from J, the gap between germline ends came to 11 bases. The DNA for the CDR3 is TGCGCCAGCAGCGTCCCCGGGAGCTATGGCTACACCTTC. It encodes CASSVPGSYGYTF.

The CDR3 DNA follows: TGTGCCAGCAGCCGCGGAAGGACTGAATATAATTCACCCCTCCACTTT. Protein product: CASSRGRTEYNSPLHF. V is TRBV3-1 (or the pseudogene TRBV3-2) and J is TRBJ1-6; D is uncertain. The CDR3 is 16 amino acids. In germline, CDR1 is LGHDT, CDR2 YNNKEL (reference sequence). V was trimmed by 4 bases and J by 4 bases, leaving 14 bases between them.

The DNA of the CDR3 is TGTGCCAGCAGCTTAGAAGCGAACACTGAAGCTTTCTTT. This encodes CASSLEANTEAFF. The V and J genes are TRBV7-2 and TRBJ1-1; D ambiguous. This CDR3 is 13 amino acids long. Germline values: CDR1 SGHTA, CDR2 FQGNSA. V was clipped by 1 base and J by 1 base, with 4 bases between them.

This sequence joins TRBV7-9 and TRBJ1-1; 8 positions agree with TRBD1. This CDR3 comprises 13 residues. The J segment lost 4 bases and the V segment lost 5 bases, leaving 3 bases of the junction unmatched. The germline V gene has CDR1 SEHNR and CDR2 FQNEAQ (reference sequence). CDR3 in DNA: TGTGCCAGCAGCACTGGACAGGGCACTGAAGCTTTCTTT. Protein sequence: CASSTGQGTEAFF.

V is TRBV2 and J is TRBJ2-5; maybe TRBD1 (5 bases). The CDR3 loop spans 15 amino acids. V lost 5 bases and J 4 bases, leaving 17 bases between the germline ends. CDR1 and CDR2 (germline): SNHLY, FYNNEI. This CDR3 is CASSQGFVLVETQYF. The CDR3 coding sequence is TGTGCCAGCAGTCAGGGTTTTGTATTGGTAGAGACCCAGTACTTC.

This clone was observed a single time. The chain is built from TRBV5-1 and TRBJ2-5; the D gene is possibly TRBD2 (7 bases). V was shortened by 7 bases and J by 1 base, with 20 bases between the two germline ends. The CDR3 has 16 residues. Germline V CDR1 and CDR2: SGHRS, YFSETQ. CDR3 in amino acids: CASGGGVFGFQETQYF. CDR3 nucleotides: TGCGCCAGCGGAGGGGGGGTATTCGGTTTCCAAGAGACCCAGTACTTC.

The chain employs TRBV18 and TRBJ2-2, with TRBD1 matching over 7 bases. The CDR3 extends over 15 amino acids. Trimming cost V 3 bases and J 4 bases; bases outside gene matches: 5. The V gene's germline CDR1 is KGHSH and CDR2 LQKENI. CDR3 bases: TGTGCCAGCTCACCGACAGGGTCGGTCACCGGGGAGCTGTTTTTT. This codes for CASSPTGSVTGELFF.